This T cell receptor (beta chain) originates from a study of cytomegalovirus exposure and HLA in healthy donors. Broader study findings: The authors later found HLA-associated TCR beta chains more clonally expanded than equally common others.

PCR employed 60 Vbeta and 13 Jbeta primers. Data came from immunoSEQ multiplex PCR; TCRdb stores just in-frame clones and leaves some out. Altogether roughly 190,000 clones are present, around 83% being singletons, with the ten largest covering over 1.5%. Regarding this clone: Its antigen remains unknown.

Germline V gene sequence: CDR1 LGHNT, CDR2 FRNRAP. V was cut by 5 bases and J by 0 bases, with 10 bases left in between. This CDR3 is 14 amino acids long. Sequenced input: PBMCs. This clonotype was sampled from a middle-aged man in good health and CMV-seropositive. The V and J genes are TRBV12-5 and TRBJ1-1; D is undetermined. The CDR3 is CASGAPRVNTEAFF. As DNA, the CDR3 is TGTGCTAGTGGTGCCCCCCGGGTGAACACTGAAGCTTTCTTT.